One sample yielded the 32 T cell receptor beta chains listed below, sequenced in a study of metastatic and nonmetastatic thyroid tumors. Thyroid surgery took place with no prior treatment in any patient. TCRdb re-clonotyped the PCR reads via MiXCR. The data contain about 82,000 clones, roughly an eighth of them singletons. Sample: tumor tissue. Every receptor here comes from a female donor with papillary thyroid cancer or a benign thyroid nodule (not recorded which). Some clones in this sample may be carry-over from other donors' samples.

The sample holds many counts of this clone. The chain couples TRBV5-8 to TRBJ1-1; the D gene is possibly TRBD1 (6 bases). There are 16 residues in the CDR3. The V gene's germline CDR1 is SGHTS and CDR2 YDEGEE. V was cut by 0 bases and J by 1 base, with 13 bases left in between. The CDR3 DNA reads TGTGCCAGCAGCTTGGGCTTGGGACACCCGAACACTGAAGCTTTCTTT. Protein product: CASSLGLGHPNTEAFF.

This clone occurred a few times. This sequence may be a read error, since a much larger clone differs from it by one base. The chain couples TRBV10-1 to TRBJ2-7; D gene uncertain. This CDR3 is built from 14 residues. Trimming removed 1 base at V and 9 bases at J, with 16 bases between. The germline CDR1 and CDR2 sequences are WNHNN and SYGVQD (reference sequence). Written as DNA, the CDR3 is TGCGCCAGCAGTGAGTTTTTGACATCCGACGGGCAGTACTTC. Translating gives CASSEFLTSDGQYF.

V and J are TRBV29-1 and TRBJ1-1, with 7 bases that match TRBD1. This CDR3 is 13 amino acids long. The V gene's germline CDR1 is SQVTM and CDR2 ANQGSEA. Germline trimming cut 7 bases from V and 3 bases from J; bases unmatched to any gene: 8. The CDR3 here is CSALEGGDTEAFF. In nucleotides, the CDR3 is TGCAGCGCGCTAGAAGGGGGCGACACTGAAGCTTTCTTT.

This clone was counted many times. This chain links TRBV20-1 with TRBJ1-5; D is perhaps TRBD1 (6 bases). V dropped 3 bases and J dropped 6 bases, with 15 bases sitting between them. Germline V gene sequence: CDR1 DFQATT, CDR2 SNEGSKA (reference sequence). This CDR3 is built from 14 residues. The CDR3 nucleotides are TGCAGTGCTAGTCTTAACAGGGACTTTCAGCCCCAGCATTTT. It codes for CSASLNRDFQPQHF.

This sequence joins TRBV5-1 and TRBJ2-7, with a possible D match to TRBD2 (5 bases). Trimming took off 4 bases at V and 3 bases at J, with 14 bases between the two ends. Germline lookup yields CDR1 SGHRS and CDR2 YFSETQ. The CDR3 consists of 14 residues. The CDR3 nucleotides read TGCGCCAGCAGCCTAGAGGAGGAGCTCTACGAGCAGTACTTC. Amino acids: CASSLEEELYEQYF.

This clone was seen many times. V usage is TRBV28 and J usage is TRBJ2-7; perhaps TRBD2 as D (7 bases). CDR3 length: 17 residues. Deletions cut 6 bases from V and 6 bases from J, with 27 bases between. Germline V lookup: CDR1 MDHEN, CDR2 SYDVKM. CDR3 DNA sequence: TGTGCCAGCAGCTCTAATCGCAACAGGGCGGCGGGAGCCGAGCAGTACTTC. Protein product: CASSSNRNRAAGAEQYF.

This clone was counted many times. The J gene is TRBJ2-7, the V gene TRBV20-1; D might be TRBD2 (6 bases). The germline V gene encodes CDR1 DFQATT and CDR2 SNEGSKA (reference sequence). CDR3 length: 14 amino acids. V lost 0 bases to trimming and J lost 7 bases, with 16 bases between them. This CDR3 reads CSARDLVGGGEQYF. The CDR3 region has the DNA TGCAGTGCTAGAGATCTGGTGGGGGGAGGTGAGCAGTACTTC.

Ten or more counts support this clone. This rearrangement joins TRBV20-1 to TRBJ2-7; 14 bases are a match to TRBD2. The CDR3 is made up of 15 amino acids. The ends lost 5 bases at V and 6 bases at J; junction bases unmatched: 9. Germline-derived CDR1 and CDR2 are DFQATT and SNEGSKA (reference sequence). CDR3: CSAAPGLAGDGEQYF. The CDR3 DNA reads as TGCAGTGCTGCACCGGGACTAGCGGGAGATGGCGAGCAGTACTTC.

This clone occurred many times. This chain joins TRBV11-3 and TRBJ2-1, with D perhaps TRBD2 (5 bases). V lost 6 bases, J lost 12 bases, and 24 bases lay in between. The CDR3 has 15 amino acids. Germline lookup yields CDR1 SGHNT and CDR2 YENEEA. CDR3 amino acids: CASRSTVDPTEGQFF. CDR3 nucleotide sequence: TGTGCCAGCAGGTCAACCGTGGACCCGACCGAGGGGCAGTTCTTC.

There are many counts of this clone. The rearrangement joins TRBV5-4 to TRBJ2-6; tentatively, D is TRBD1 or TRBD2 (6 bases each). The germline gives CDR1 SGHNT, CDR2 YYREEE (reference sequence). This CDR3 has 18 amino acids. V shed 0 bases and J shed 0 bases, with 13 bases lying between them. In nucleotides, the CDR3 is TGTGCCAGCAGCTTGGGAGGGGGGCTCCTCTCTGGGGCCAACGTCCTGACTTTC. Amino acids: CASSLGGGLLSGANVLTF. Based on the CDR3 plus reference TRBV5-4 and TRBJ2-6, the full variable domain is ETGVTQSPTHLIKTRGQQVTLRCSSQSGHNTVSWYQQALGQGPQFIFQYYREEENGRGNFPPRFSGLQFPNYSSELNVNALELDDSALYLCASSLGGGLLSGANVLTFGAGSRLTVL.

Worth noting for this clone: Since a much larger clone is just one base distant, this may be a read error. The CDR3 DNA follows: TGTGCCAACAGTTTTACCGAGGCTAGCGTCTACAATGAGCAGTTCTTC. Protein product: CANSFTEASVYNEQFF. The chain uses TRBV6-9 and TRBJ2-1, with D possibly TRBD2 on 6 matching bases. Germline loops: CDR1 MNHGY, CDR2 SVAAGI. The CDR3 sequence is 16 residues long.

This clone has at least ten counts. CDR3 coding DNA: TGTGCCAGCAGCGTCGGAACAGTTGGGTACAATGAGCAGTTCTTC. Protein: CASSVGTVGYNEQFF. This rearrangement joins TRBV9 to TRBJ2-1; D gene ambiguous. This CDR3 contains 15 residues. CDR1 SGDLS and CDR2 YYNGEE come from the germline V gene. With 2 bases removed from V and 4 bases from J, the gap between germline ends came to 13 bases.

Turning to this clone: A much more abundant neighbour one base away suggests this may be a read error. J is TRBJ2-7 and V is TRBV4-1, with D possibly TRBD2 on 5 matching bases. V was clipped by 5 bases and J by 2 bases, with 19 bases between them. The germline V gene encodes CDR1 MGHRA and CDR2 YSYEKL. This CDR3 spans 16 amino acids. The DNA of the CDR3 is TGCGCCAGCAGCGTATGGACTCCCGGAGGTACCTACGAGCAGTACTTC. Encoded protein: CASSVWTPGGTYEQYF.

The V call is TRBV7-2, the J call TRBJ1-6; unclear D gene. The CDR3 has 16 residues. V gave up 0 bases and J gave up 4 bases, with 10 bases separating them. Germline loops: CDR1 SGHTA, CDR2 FQGNSA. The CDR3 DNA reads as TGTGCCAGCAGCTTAGCGTTCGGGAATTATAATTCACCCCTCCACTTT. It encodes CASSLAFGNYNSPLHF.

This chain links TRBV11-2 with TRBJ2-3; the D gene is possibly TRBD1 (5 bases). Trimming cost V 2 bases and J 0 bases, with 12 bases left between them. The germline V gene encodes CDR1 SGHAT and CDR2 FQNNGV. The CDR3 consists of 16 residues. The chain's CDR3 is CASSLWGEISTDTQYF. The DNA of the CDR3 is TGTGCCAGCAGCTTATGGGGCGAGATTAGCACAGATACGCAGTATTTT. The variable domain in full, completed from reference TRBV11-2 and TRBJ2-3, reads EAGVAQSPRYKIIEKRQSVAFWCNPISGHATLYWYQQILGQGPKLLIQFQNNGVVDDSQLPKDRFSAERLKGVDSTLKIQPAKLEDSAVYLCASSLWGEISTDTQYFGPGTRLTVL.

This clone was counted at least ten times. V usage is TRBV2 and J usage is TRBJ2-5; D call uncertain. V lost 3 bases to trimming and J lost 0 bases, with 8 bases between them. Germline CDR1 and CDR2: SNHLY and FYNNEI. The CDR3 has 14 residues. CDR3 sequence (DNA): TGTGCCAGCAGTGATTTTACAGACCAAGAGACCCAGTACTTC. This codes for CASSDFTDQETQYF.

This clone was seen at least ten times. This chain links TRBV19 with TRBJ2-7; D gene unclear. The CDR3 is made up of 12 amino acids. V lost 8 bases and J lost 0, with 8 bases in between. CDR1 LNHDA and CDR2 SQIVND come from the germline V gene (reference sequence). In DNA form, the CDR3 reads TGTGCCAGTGAAAGCAGCTCCTACGAGCAGTACTTC. This codes for CASESSSYEQYF. Full variable domain (missing parts from reference TRBV19 and TRBJ2-7): DGGITQSPKYLFRKEGQNVTLSCEQNLNHDAMYWYRQDPGQGLRLIYYSQIVNDFQKGDIAEGYSVSREKKESFPLTVTSAQKNPTAFYLCASESSSYEQYFGPGTRLTVT.

This chain joins TRBV19 and TRBJ1-1, with D unresolved. V lost 7 bases and J 5 bases, leaving 17 bases between the germline ends. CDR1 is LNHDA, CDR2 SQIVND, per germline (reference sequence). CDR3 length: 14 amino acids. The DNA of the CDR3 is TGTGCCAGTACCTTTTCAAGAGGTGGGACTGAAGCTTTCTTT. Translating it yields CASTFSRGGTEAFF.

Remarks on this clone: A much larger clone is a single base away; this may be a read error. The chain carries TRBV3-1 and TRBJ1-1; D gene ambiguous. Trimming cost V 0 bases and J 0 bases, with 11 bases left between them. Germline V CDR1 and CDR2: LGHDT, YNNKEL (reference sequence). CDR3 size: 16 residues. DNA of the CDR3: TGTGCCAGCAGCCAAGACCCCACAGCGGTGAACACTGAAGCTTTCTTT. It encodes CASSQDPTAVNTEAFF.

This clone was recorded at least ten times. The V gene is TRBV20-1, the J gene TRBJ2-1, with 16 positions matching TRBD2. The V gene end was trimmed by 2 bases and the J gene end by 9 bases; junction bases not matched to a gene: 7. This CDR3 region has 16 residues. Germline CDR1 and CDR2: DFQATT and SNEGSKA (reference sequence). CDR3 region: CSARSGTSGRVGEQFF. In DNA form, the CDR3 reads TGCAGTGCTAGATCGGGGACTAGCGGGAGGGTTGGTGAGCAGTTCTTC.

This clone has a count of ten or more. This chain uses TRBV2 with TRBJ1-2; D is undetermined. Germline V lookup: CDR1 SNHLY, CDR2 FYNNEI. CDR3 length equals 15 residues. Deletions cut 4 bases from V and 4 bases from J, with 16 bases between. The DNA of the CDR3 is TGTGCCAGCAGTGCTGGGAGGAGAGATTCCTATGGCTACACCTTC. As protein: CASSAGRRDSYGYTF.

This clone was detected ten times or more. The V and J genes are TRBV2 and TRBJ1-1; D uncertain. This CDR3 has 13 residues. Germline CDR1 SNHLY, CDR2 FYNNEI. The V end was cut by 7 bases, the J end by 3 bases, with 12 bases between. CDR3 protein: CASTEDFDTEAFF. The CDR3, as DNA: TGTGCCAGCACTGAGGACTTCGACACTGAAGCTTTCTTT.

CDR3 protein: CASSTVDSTKSFF. CDR3 DNA: TGCGCCAGCAGCACCGTGGACTCCACCAAATCTTTCTTT. V and J are TRBV5-1 and TRBJ1-1; D unresolved. V lost 4 bases and J 12 bases, leaving 19 bases between the germline ends. Germline CDR1 reads SGHRS; CDR2 reads YFSETQ. The CDR3 totals 13 residues.

With respect to this clone: This may be a read error, as it is one base from a much larger clone. The rearrangement links TRBV14 to TRBJ2-5; possibly TRBD1 or TRBD2 for D (5 bases each). The CDR3 length is 17 residues. Germline CDR1 is SGHDN and CDR2 is FVKESK. The CDR3 coding sequence is TGTGCCAGCAGCCAAGATCGACAACTACCTAGGGGAGAGGCCCAGTACTTC. It codes for CASSQDRQLPRGEAQYF.

This clone occurred many times. The chain employs TRBV6-1 and TRBJ1-1, with 12 bases fitting TRBD1. The ends lost 7 bases at V and 1 base at J; junction bases unmatched: 10. This CDR3 spans 17 amino acids. Germline V lookup: CDR1 MNHNS, CDR2 SASEGT. The CDR3 here is CASTTGTGGLKNTEAFF. The CDR3 coding sequence is TGTGCCAGCACCACCGGGACAGGGGGCTTGAAGAACACTGAAGCTTTCTTT.

This clone has at least ten counts. The J gene is TRBJ2-2, the V gene TRBV5-1; 13 bases are a match to TRBD2. Germline lookup yields CDR1 SGHRS and CDR2 YFSETQ. CDR3 length equals 17 residues. V lost 4 bases, J lost 0 bases, and 3 bases stayed unmatched. CDR3 amino acids: CASSRGLAGSNTGELFF. In nucleotides, the CDR3 is TGCGCCAGCAGCCGGGGACTAGCGGGATCGAACACCGGGGAGCTGTTTTTT.

This clone was detected many times. This sequence joins TRBV14 and TRBJ2-7; D remains ambiguous. CDR3 length equals 16 residues. Germline V lookup: CDR1 SGHDN, CDR2 FVKESK. V was shortened by 0 bases and J by 2 bases, with 14 bases between the two germline ends. The CDR3 region is CASSQELTRLPYEQYF. Here the CDR3 DNA reads TGTGCCAGCAGCCAAGAGTTGACACGACTCCCCTACGAGCAGTACTTC.

In this sample, this clone turned up many times. The gene calls are TRBV2 and TRBJ2-7; 7 positions agree with TRBD2. V trimming: 7 bases; J trimming: 2 bases; junction bases outside the gene matches: 5. The CDR3 extends over 13 amino acids. Germline V gene sequence: CDR1 SNHLY, CDR2 FYNNEI. The CDR3 sequence: CASKLAQTYEQYF. The DNA of the CDR3 is TGTGCCAGCAAACTAGCGCAGACCTACGAGCAGTACTTC.

This rearrangement joins TRBV9 to TRBJ2-3; 8 nucleotides match TRBD2. Germline CDR1 is SGDLS and CDR2 is YYNGEE. CDR3 length: 15 residues. Trimming cost V 5 bases and J 2 bases; bases outside gene matches: 7. For the CDR3, the DNA is TGTGCCAGCAGGGCTAGCGGGCCACTCACAGATACGCAGTATTTT. This gives the protein CASRASGPLTDTQYF.

Ten or more counts support this clone. The rearrangement uses TRBV4-1 and TRBJ2-5; D is unresolved. This CDR3 contains 14 residues. Germline assignment: CDR1 MGHRA and CDR2 YSYEKL. The V end lost 4 bases, the J end lost 0 bases, and 9 bases lay between the germline ends. The CDR3 loop is CASSLVPYQETQYF. CDR3 DNA sequence: TGCGCCAGCAGCCTAGTACCGTACCAAGAGACCCAGTACTTC.

This clone occurred a few times. The genes are TRBV6-6 and TRBJ2-7; 7 bases align to TRBD2. Germline V gives CDR1 MNHNY, CDR2 SVGAGI (reference sequence). V lost 6 bases, J lost 9 bases, and 26 bases stayed unmatched. This CDR3 contains 18 residues. CDR3 coding DNA: TGTGCCAGCAGAAGACCGACTAGCTGGTTTTCCCCAGATCGCGGGCAGTACTTC. Its protein is CASRRPTSWFSPDRGQYF.

In this sample, this clone turned up many times. The rearrangement joins TRBV11-3 to TRBJ2-5; TRBD2 matches 9 bases. Germline CDR1 reads SGHNT; CDR2 reads YENEEA. J lost 6 bases, V lost 5 bases, and 13 bases had no gene match. CDR3 size: 16 residues. CDR3 sequence (DNA): TGTGCCAGCAGCCCTACAGCGACTAGCGGCCAGCAGACCCAGTACTTC. Protein product: CASSPTATSGQQTQYF.